This T cell receptor beta chain was obtained from a study of cytomegalovirus exposure and HLA in healthy donors. Study results and limitations: Cytomegalovirus-associated status was assigned to about 160 TCR beta chains. Rare TCR sequences dominated, though some public TCRs recurred in many donors.

There are 15 residues in the CDR3. The J segment lost 6 bases and the V segment lost 10 bases, leaving 14 bases of the junction unmatched. Germline V CDR1 and CDR2: MNHEY, SVGAGI. The assay was immunoSEQ multiplex PCR, and TCRdb's table has in-frame clones only and misses some. The table includes 260,000 or so clones, over 75% detected once. This clone was seen more than once but under ten times. The target antigen is unknown. This clonotype was sampled from a woman aged 18-29 years in good health and CMV-seronegative. The chain couples TRBV6-5 to TRBJ2-2; 7 bases match TRBD2. The material sequenced was PBMCs. The DNA of the CDR3 is TGTGCCACTAAGAAGGGCACTAGCGCCGCCGGGGAGCTGTTTTTT. Its protein is CATKKGTSAAGELFF.